A single sample is the source of the 28 T cell receptor beta chains below, sequenced in a study of shared clonotypes between healthy human individuals. Clones were sequenced by immunoSEQ multiplex PCR, and TCRdb holds only the in-frame ones, with some missing. The sample has roughly 2.5 million clones, just over 90% seen once. The sequenced sample was naive CD4+ T cells sorted from blood. Subset reported: CD45RA+ positively selected. These receptors came from a man between 18 and 35 years old in good health.

This clone appeared a single time. The identical CDR3 is also encoded by other nucleotide sequences in the sample. The chain joins TRBV28 to TRBJ1-3; no reliable D call. Trimming stripped 2 bases from V and 5 bases from J, with 4 bases between. Germline CDR1 and CDR2: MDHEN and SYDVKM. This CDR3 comprises 12 residues. CDR3 bases: TGTGCCAGCAGTTTAGGCCGAAACACCATATATTTT. The encoded protein is CASSLGRNTIYF.

The CDR3 DNA sequence: TGTGCCAGCAGCCAAGGGGCAGGGATCAACTATGGCTACACCTTC. It translates to CASSQGAGINYGYTF. The J gene is TRBJ1-2, the V gene TRBV6-6; D might be TRBD1 (5 bases). V was trimmed by 6 bases and J by 2 bases, leaving 16 bases between them. Germline assignment: CDR1 MNHNY and CDR2 SVGAGI (reference sequence). This CDR3 region has 15 residues.

This rearrangement joins TRBV7-2 to TRBJ1-2, with a possible D match to TRBD1 (6 bases). CDR3 length: 13 amino acids. Trimming pared 6 bases from V and 7 bases from J, leaving 15 bases between. Germline V gene lookup returns CDR1 SGHTA and CDR2 FQGNSA. In DNA, the CDR3 is TGTGCCAGCAGAGAACCGACAGGCAGTGGCTACACCTTC. Its protein is CASREPTGSGYTF.

V and J are TRBV19 and TRBJ2-1; 8 bases fit TRBD2. Germline V gene data show CDR1 as LNHDA and CDR2 as SQIVND (reference sequence). V was pared by 5 bases and J by 6 bases, with 6 bases of the junction left unmatched. This CDR3 comprises 14 residues. The CDR3 region is CASSSGGPRNEQFF. Here the CDR3 DNA reads TGTGCCAGTAGTTCGGGGGGGCCCCGCAATGAGCAGTTCTTC.

Concerning this clone: This sample includes further DNA sequences coding for the same CDR3. CDR3 residues: CSAGTGSSTDTQYF. The CDR3 DNA follows: TGCAGCGCGGGGACAGGGAGTAGCACAGATACGCAGTATTTT. The chain has TRBV29-1 and TRBJ2-3, with 9 bases matching TRBD1. Trimming removed 7 bases from V and 0 bases from J; junction bases left unmatched: 5. Germline V gives CDR1 SQVTM, CDR2 ANQGSEA. The CDR3 loop spans 14 amino acids.

This clone was detected only once. The V gene is TRBV7-8, the J gene TRBJ2-1, with 12 bases identical to TRBD2. The CDR3 is 14 amino acids. Germline V gives CDR1 SGHVS, CDR2 FQNEAQ. V lost 5 bases and J lost 7; bases outside the gene matches: 3. As DNA, the CDR3 is TGTGCCAGCAGCACGGGACTAGCGGGTAATGAGCAGTTCTTC. It translates to CASSTGLAGNEQFF.

In this sample, this clone turned up once. V is TRBV5-1 and J is TRBJ1-1; D might be TRBD1 (5 bases). The CDR3 is 14 amino acids. Looked up from germline, CDR1 is SGHRS and CDR2 is YFSETQ. Trimming cost V 1 base and J 0 bases, with 7 bases left between them. The CDR3 DNA sequence: TGCGCCAGCAGCTTGCTAGGGGTGAACACTGAAGCTTTCTTT. Protein product: CASSLLGVNTEAFF.

This chain's CDR3 is CASSSFGTGGLETQYF. Written as DNA, the CDR3 is TGTGCCAGCAGTTCCTTCGGGACAGGGGGTTTGGAGACCCAGTACTTC. V usage is TRBV28 and J usage is TRBJ2-5; 11 bases agree with TRBD1. Germline V gives CDR1 MDHEN, CDR2 SYDVKM. V was clipped by 4 bases and J by 5 bases; unmatched bases: 9. This CDR3 is built from 16 residues.

The chain uses TRBV18 and TRBJ2-7, with a possible D match to TRBD2 (5 bases). Germline V gives CDR1 KGHSH, CDR2 LQKENI. V was pared by 4 bases and J by 2 bases, with 12 bases between. The CDR3 consists of 14 residues. As DNA, the CDR3 is TGTGCCAGCTCACGACGGACTGAGACCTACGAGCAGTACTTC. Translating gives CASSRRTETYEQYF.

This clone was counted a single time. The chain carries TRBV5-6 and TRBJ1-1; D is uncertain. In germline, CDR1 is SGHDT, CDR2 YYEEEE. The V end was cut by 0 bases, the J end by 6 bases, with 9 bases between. This CDR3 is 13 amino acids long. The chain's CDR3 is CASSLGFLAEAFF. CDR3 nucleotides: TGTGCCAGCAGCTTGGGGTTTCTCGCTGAAGCTTTCTTT.

This chain joins TRBV7-2 and TRBJ2-7; D call uncertain. From germline, CDR1 is SGHTA and CDR2 FQGNSA. Trimming took off 1 base at V and 1 base at J, with 14 bases between the two ends. The CDR3 runs to 16 residues. This chain's CDR3 is CASSLGGLARSYEQYF. The CDR3 nucleotides read TGTGCCAGCAGCTTAGGGGGTTTAGCTAGGTCCTACGAGCAGTACTTC.

This clone was seen more than once but under ten times. The chain joins TRBV19 to TRBJ1-2; TRBD1 aligns across 8 bases. V dropped 11 bases and J dropped 4; count of bases not matched to a gene: 3. The CDR3 loop spans 11 amino acids. The germline CDR1 and CDR2 sequences are LNHDA and SQIVND (reference sequence). This CDR3 is CAGGTGYGYTF. In DNA form, the CDR3 reads TGTGCCGGGGGGACAGGCTATGGCTACACCTTC.

The chain joins TRBV25-1 to TRBJ2-1; 7 bases are a match to TRBD2. This CDR3 comprises 15 residues. The germline CDR1 and CDR2 sequences are MGHDK and SYGVNS. V shed 6 bases, J shed 8 bases, and the junction held 13 bases outside the gene matches. In DNA form, the CDR3 reads TGTGCCAGCAGCCGGCGGGGGTTTGGGTTCTATGAGCAGTTCTTC. This sequence encodes CASSRRGFGFYEQFF.

Concerning this clone itself: Other DNA sequences in the same sample also yield this CDR3. V gene TRBV5-8 combines with J gene TRBJ2-3, with a possible D match to TRBD2 (5 bases). CDR3 size: 13 residues. The ends were cut back, 1 base at V and 4 bases at J, with 7 bases in the middle. Germline V lookup: CDR1 SGHTS, CDR2 YDEGEE. CDR3 sequence reads: CASSLRGSDTQYF. CDR3 nucleotides: TGTGCCAGCAGCTTGCGGGGATCAGATACGCAGTATTTT.

The chain is built from TRBV15 and TRBJ1-5; D possibly corresponds to TRBD1 (6 bases). V was shortened by 8 bases and J by 2 bases, with 19 bases between the two germline ends. The germline CDR1 and CDR2 sequences are LNHNV and YYDKDF (reference sequence). This CDR3 is 16 amino acids long. The CDR3 here is CATAGQGRGGNQPQHF. The CDR3 coding sequence is TGTGCCACCGCGGGTCAGGGGCGCGGTGGCAATCAGCCCCAGCATTTT.

The chain combines TRBV7-9 with TRBJ1-4; D remains ambiguous. Trimming took 2 bases from V and 5 from J, leaving 12 bases between them. This CDR3 has 15 residues. Germline assignment: CDR1 SEHNR and CDR2 FQNEAQ (reference sequence). The CDR3 reads CASSLWVSANEKLFF. The CDR3 bases are TGTGCCAGCAGCTTATGGGTGTCAGCAAATGAAAAACTGTTTTTT. The complete variable domain, with remaining parts taken from reference TRBV7-9 and TRBJ1-4, reads DTGVSQNPRHKITKRGQNVTFRCDPISEHNRLYWYRQTLGQGPEFLTYFQNEAQLEKSRLLSDRFSAERPKGSFSTLEIQRTEQGDSAMYLCASSLWVSANEKLFFGSGTQLSVL.

The chain uses TRBV6-6 and TRBJ2-5, with TRBD2 identical over 11 bases. This CDR3 is 16 amino acids long. V lost 6 bases to trimming and J lost 5 bases; unmatched junction nucleotides: 11. The germline gives CDR1 MNHNY, CDR2 SVGAGI (reference sequence). CDR3 in amino acids: CASSLQGLAALETQYF. As DNA, the CDR3 is TGTGCCAGCAGCCTACAGGGACTAGCGGCTCTGGAGACCCAGTACTTC.

V is TRBV5-4 and J is TRBJ2-7; TRBD2 matches 11 bases. Per germline, CDR1 SGHNT and CDR2 YYREEE (reference sequence). This CDR3 is 15 amino acids long. V lost 4 bases to trimming and J lost 1 base; unmatched junction nucleotides: 4. The DNA of the CDR3 is TGTGCCAGCAGCAGACGGACTAGCGGGTCCTACGAGCAGTACTTC. This codes for CASSRRTSGSYEQYF.

J is TRBJ1-4 and V is TRBV30, with D possibly matching TRBD1 (5 bases). Trimming shortened V by 7 bases and J by 0 bases, and 9 bases separated the two germline ends. The CDR3 covers 13 residues. CDR1 and CDR2 from the germline V gene are GTSNPN and SVGIG (reference sequence). The CDR3, as DNA: TGTGCCTCATCGGGGGCAACTAATGAAAAACTGTTTTTT. Its translation is CASSGATNEKLFF.

This clone came up once. The sample holds other DNA sequences that translate to the same CDR3. CDR3 residues: CASSPTGDTQYF. CDR3 sequence (DNA): TGTGCCAGCTCGCCGACCGGCGATACGCAGTATTTT. The chain combines TRBV18 with TRBJ2-3; no clear D. Germline V gene sequence: CDR1 KGHSH, CDR2 LQKENI. V was shortened by 6 bases and J by 6 bases, with 10 bases between the two germline ends. The CDR3 is made up of 12 amino acids.

CDR3 sequence: CASSYQKGTYEQYF. The CDR3 nucleotides are TGTGCCAGCAGTTACCAGAAGGGGACCTACGAGCAGTACTTC. This rearrangement joins TRBV6-5 to TRBJ2-7, with D tentatively TRBD1 (5 bases). V lost 2 bases and J lost 2, with 10 bases in between. The CDR3 spans 14 residues. Per the germline V gene, CDR1 is MNHEY and CDR2 is SVGAGI.

The V call is TRBV7-2, the J call TRBJ2-5, with TRBD2 identical over 9 bases. Germline lookup yields CDR1 SGHTA and CDR2 FQGNSA. The CDR3 length is 15 residues. V shed 7 bases, J shed 5 bases, and the junction held 11 bases outside the gene matches. In DNA form, the CDR3 reads TGTGCCAGCATGGAGACTAGCGGCCTACCGGAGACCCAGTACTTC. Translated: CASMETSGLPETQYF.

The genes are TRBV19 and TRBJ2-7; 11 bases match TRBD2. CDR1 is LNHDA, CDR2 SQIVND, per germline (reference sequence). CDR3 length equals 19 residues. V trimming: 8 bases; J trimming: 6 bases; junction bases outside the gene matches: 24. The CDR3 region is CASSKPLGTSGGFGTEQYF. The DNA for the CDR3 is TGTGCCAGTTCAAAGCCCCTCGGGACTAGCGGAGGATTCGGGACCGAGCAGTACTTC.

The genes are TRBV4-1 and TRBJ1-6; a weak D match, TRBD1 (5 bases). V shed 3 bases and J shed 14 bases, with 20 bases lying between them. This CDR3 is built from 15 residues. The V gene's germline CDR1 is MGHRA and CDR2 YSYEKL. DNA of the CDR3: TGCGCCAGCAGCCAGTCGGGGGTCCAATTTGTCACCCTCCACTTT. This gives the protein CASSQSGVQFVTLHF.

The chain carries TRBV5-1 and TRBJ2-5, with 9 bases lining up with TRBD2. The CDR3 has 15 residues. The V and J ends lost 4 bases and 1 base, in that order; junction bases with no gene match: 5. Germline values: CDR1 SGHRS, CDR2 YFSETQ. The CDR3 loop is CASSRGLATQETQYF. The CDR3, as DNA: TGCGCCAGCAGCAGAGGACTAGCGACCCAAGAGACCCAGTACTTC.

The chain is built from TRBV5-6 and TRBJ1-1, with D possibly being TRBD1 (5 bases). The CDR3 is made up of 17 amino acids. The germline V and J ends were trimmed by 4 bases and 0 bases, with 19 bases remaining between them. Germline V gene lookup returns CDR1 SGHDT and CDR2 YYEEEE. The CDR3 DNA sequence: TGTGCCAGCAGCCTTGGGACGGGGAGGATCATGAACACTGAAGCTTTCTTT. Translated, it gives CASSLGTGRIMNTEAFF. Together with reference TRBV5-6 and TRBJ1-1, the CDR3 gives the full variable domain: DAGVTQSPTHLIKTRGQQVTLRCSPKSGHDTVSWYQQALGQGPQFIFQYYEEEERQRGNFPDRFSGHQFPNYSSELNVNALLLGDSALYLCASSLGTGRIMNTEAFFGQGTRLTVV.

The CDR3 is CASSLSSGAQETQYF. The CDR3 nucleotides are TGTGCCAGCAGCTTAAGCAGCGGGGCTCAAGAGACCCAGTACTTC. The chain joins TRBV11-2 to TRBJ2-5, with 7 bases fitting TRBD2. J lost 2 bases, V lost 2 bases, and 5 bases had no gene match. CDR3 length: 15 residues. CDR1 is SGHAT, CDR2 FQNNGV, per germline.

About this clone: This sample also contains other DNA sequences that code for the same CDR3. V gene TRBV28 combines with J gene TRBJ2-2, with D hard to call. The CDR3 is 12 residues long. The germline V and J ends were trimmed by 4 bases and 0 bases, with 0 bases remaining between them. Per the germline V gene, CDR1 is MDHEN and CDR2 is SYDVKM. The CDR3 sequence is CASSSNTGELFF. CDR3 in DNA: TGTGCCAGCAGTTCGAACACCGGGGAGCTGTTTTTT.